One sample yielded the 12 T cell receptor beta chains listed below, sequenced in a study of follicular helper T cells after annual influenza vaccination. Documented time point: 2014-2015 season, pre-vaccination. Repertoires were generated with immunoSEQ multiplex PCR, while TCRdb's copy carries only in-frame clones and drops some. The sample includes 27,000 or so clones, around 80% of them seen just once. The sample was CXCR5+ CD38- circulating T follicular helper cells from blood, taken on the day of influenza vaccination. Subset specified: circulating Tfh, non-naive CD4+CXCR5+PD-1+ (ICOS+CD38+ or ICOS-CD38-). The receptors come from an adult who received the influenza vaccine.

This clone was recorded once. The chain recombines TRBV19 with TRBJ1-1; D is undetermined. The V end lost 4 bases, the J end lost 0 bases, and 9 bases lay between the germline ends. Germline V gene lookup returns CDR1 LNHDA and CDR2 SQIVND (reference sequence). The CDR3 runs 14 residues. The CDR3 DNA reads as TGTGCCAGTAGTAGCTCTCTATTGAACACTGAAGCTTTCTTT. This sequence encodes CASSSSLLNTEAFF.

The CDR3 DNA reads as TGTGCCAGCTCCCCAAAGCATAATAACAGGGGAGGAACTGAAGCTTTCTTT. It translates to CASSPKHNNRGGTEAFF. The chain recombines TRBV18 with TRBJ1-1, with 7 bases identical to TRBD1. Germline V gives CDR1 KGHSH, CDR2 LQKENI. CDR3 length: 17 residues. With 6 bases clipped from V and 5 bases from J, the junction kept 18 bases outside the gene matches.

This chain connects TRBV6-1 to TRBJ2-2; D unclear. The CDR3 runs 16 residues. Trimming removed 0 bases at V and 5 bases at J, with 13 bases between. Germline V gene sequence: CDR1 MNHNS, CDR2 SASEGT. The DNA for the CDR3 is TGTGCCAGCAGTGAAGCGGTCCTTGAGCCTACCGGGGAGCTGTTTTTT. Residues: CASSEAVLEPTGELFF.

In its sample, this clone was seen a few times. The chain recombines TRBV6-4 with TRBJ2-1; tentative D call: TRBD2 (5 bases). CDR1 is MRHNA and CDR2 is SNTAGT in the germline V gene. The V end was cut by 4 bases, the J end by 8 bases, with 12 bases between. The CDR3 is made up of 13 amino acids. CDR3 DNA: TGTGCCAGCAGTGCCACTAGTCGCGATGAGCAGTTCTTC. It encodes CASSATSRDEQFF.

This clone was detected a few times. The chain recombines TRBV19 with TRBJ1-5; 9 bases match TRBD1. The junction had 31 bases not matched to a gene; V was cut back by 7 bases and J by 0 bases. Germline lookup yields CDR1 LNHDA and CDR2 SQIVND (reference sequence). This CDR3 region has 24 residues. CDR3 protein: CASTLNDRGARGPRRKYSNQPQHF. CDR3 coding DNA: TGTGCCAGTACCCTAAATGACAGGGGGGCGCGAGGTCCCCGAAGGAAATATAGCAATCAGCCCCAGCATTTT.

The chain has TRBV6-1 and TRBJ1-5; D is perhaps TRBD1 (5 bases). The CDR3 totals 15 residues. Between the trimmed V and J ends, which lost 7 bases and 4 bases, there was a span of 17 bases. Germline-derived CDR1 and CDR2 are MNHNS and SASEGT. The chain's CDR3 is CASTPSGGANQPQHF. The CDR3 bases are TGTGCCAGCACACCTTCGGGGGGAGCAAATCAGCCCCAGCATTTT.

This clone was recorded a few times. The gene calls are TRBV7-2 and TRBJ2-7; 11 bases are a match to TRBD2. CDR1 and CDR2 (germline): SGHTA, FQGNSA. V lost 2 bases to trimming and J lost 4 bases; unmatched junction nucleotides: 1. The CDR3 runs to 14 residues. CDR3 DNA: TGTGCCAGCAGCTTAACTAGCGGGAGTTACGAGCAGTACTTC. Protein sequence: CASSLTSGSYEQYF.

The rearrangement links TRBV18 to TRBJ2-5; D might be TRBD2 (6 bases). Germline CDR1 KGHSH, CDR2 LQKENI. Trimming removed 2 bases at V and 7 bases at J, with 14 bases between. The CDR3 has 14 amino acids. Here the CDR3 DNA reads TGTGCCAGCTCACCAGTTGGGGAGCGGGCGACCCAGTACTTC. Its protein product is CASSPVGERATQYF. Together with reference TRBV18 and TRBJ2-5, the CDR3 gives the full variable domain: NAGVMQNPRHLVRRRGQEARLRCSPMKGHSHVYWYRQLPEEGLKFMVYLQKENIIDESGMPKERFSAEFPKEGPSILRIQQVVRGDSAAYFCASSPVGERATQYFGPGTRLLVL.

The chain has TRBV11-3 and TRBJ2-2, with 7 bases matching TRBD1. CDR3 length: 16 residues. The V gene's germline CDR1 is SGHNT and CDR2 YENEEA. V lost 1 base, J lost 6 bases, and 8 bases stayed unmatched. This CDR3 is CASSLGEGGKSGELFF. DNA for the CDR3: TGTGCCAGCAGCTTAGGAGAAGGGGGCAAGTCCGGGGAGCTGTTTTTT.

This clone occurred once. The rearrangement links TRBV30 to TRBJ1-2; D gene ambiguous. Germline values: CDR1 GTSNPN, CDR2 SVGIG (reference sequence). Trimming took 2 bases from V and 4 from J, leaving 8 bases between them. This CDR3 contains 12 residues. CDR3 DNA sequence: TGTGCCTGGAGTTCAGACACCTATGGCTACACCTTC. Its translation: CAWSSDTYGYTF.

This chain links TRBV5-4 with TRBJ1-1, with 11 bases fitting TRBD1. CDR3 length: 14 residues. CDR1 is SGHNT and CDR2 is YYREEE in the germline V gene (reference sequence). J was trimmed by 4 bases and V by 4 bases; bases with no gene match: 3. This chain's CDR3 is CASSRDRGSTEAFF. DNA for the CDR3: TGTGCCAGCAGCAGGGACAGGGGGTCCACTGAAGCTTTCTTT.

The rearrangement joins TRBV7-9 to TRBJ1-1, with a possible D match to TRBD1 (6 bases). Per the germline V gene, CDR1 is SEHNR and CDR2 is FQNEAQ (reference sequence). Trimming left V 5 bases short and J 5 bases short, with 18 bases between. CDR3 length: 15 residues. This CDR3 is CASSPLGGLGTEAFF. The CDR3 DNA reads TGTGCCAGCAGCCCCCTGGGGGGGCTGGGTACTGAAGCTTTCTTT.